The source of this T cell receptor beta chain is a study of neoadjuvant anti-PD-1 for oral cavity cancer. Study-wide context: Before surgery, most patients got three to four biweekly 3 mg/kg nivolumab doses. Patients without progression got a fourth dose around day 43.

Sequencing was performed with immunoSEQ multiplex PCR; in TCRdb, only in-frame clones are kept and a portion is missing. Of about 32,000 clones listed, about 77% are singletons. This clone was found a few times. Per the germline V gene, CDR1 is MNHEY and CDR2 is SMNVEV (reference sequence). V lost 0 bases and J lost 6; bases outside the gene matches: 5. The CDR3 loop spans 15 amino acids. Described time point: after neoadjuvant nivolumab, at surgical resection. Blood cells were analyzed directly, without culture or expansion. The rearrangement uses TRBV27 and TRBJ2-7, with 10 positions matching TRBD1. The specimen comprised PBMCs, sampled after nivolumab (anti-PD-1) treatment. The receptor was derived from a person between 40 and 79 years old with oral cavity squamous cell carcinoma. In nucleotides, the CDR3 is TGTGCCAGCAGTTTATCGGGACAGGGGAATGGCGAGCAGTACTTC. Translating gives CASSLSGQGNGEQYF.